The 31 T cell receptor beta chains below come from one sample, sequenced in a study of blood T cell repertoires in COVID-19. Produced via immunoSEQ multiplex PCR; TCRdb's table is partial and in-frame only. The sample has around 180,000 clones, 86% seen once. What was sequenced was peripheral blood. All receptors come from a woman under 40 with active or convalescent COVID-19.

The chain carries TRBV23-1 and TRBJ1-2, with TRBD1 matching 7 bases. TRBV23-1 is an ORF, and what it does is uncertain. Germline trimming cut 2 bases from V and 3 bases from J; bases unmatched to any gene: 3. The CDR3 contains 14 residues. CDR3 DNA: TGCGCCAGCAGTCAAGAAGGGGGCGACTATGGCTACACCTTC. It yields the protein CASSQEGGDYGYTF.

V and J are TRBV7-9 and TRBJ1-3, with 11 bases matching TRBD1. Trimming took 5 bases from V and 10 from J; bases not matched to a gene: 7. The CDR3 spans 14 residues. Germline V gene data show CDR1 as SEHNR and CDR2 as FQNEAQ (reference sequence). The CDR3: CASSQPGQGVTIYF. The CDR3 DNA is TGTGCCAGCAGCCAACCGGGACAGGGGGTGACCATATATTTT.

The chain carries TRBV7-9 and TRBJ1-1; D is perhaps TRBD1 (5 bases). The CDR3 is 13 residues long. Trimming cost V 5 bases and J 3 bases, with 10 bases left between them. The germline V gene encodes CDR1 SEHNR and CDR2 FQNEAQ (reference sequence). CDR3 amino acids: CASSPGWDTEAFF. The CDR3 DNA reads TGTGCCAGCAGCCCAGGGTGGGACACTGAAGCTTTCTTT.

The J gene is TRBJ2-1, the V gene TRBV24-1, with D maybe TRBD1 (6 bases). Germline loops: CDR1 KGHDR, CDR2 SFDVKD. The CDR3 length is 14 residues. V lost 0 bases, J lost 5 bases, and 7 bases lay in between. Written as DNA, the CDR3 is TGTGCCACCAGTGATTTGAACAGGGACAATGAGCAGTTCTTC. Protein: CATSDLNRDNEQFF.

The chain joins TRBV6-1 to TRBJ2-7; D remains ambiguous. CDR1 and CDR2 from the germline V gene are MNHNS and SASEGT. The V end was cut by 2 bases, the J end by 3 bases, with 8 bases between. The CDR3 extends over 13 amino acids. The DNA for the CDR3 is TGTGCCAGCAGTGAAATCCTTTTCTACGAGCAGTACTTC. Amino acids: CASSEILFYEQYF.

A note on this clone: The same CDR3 also results from other DNA sequences found in this sample. The rearrangement joins TRBV2 to TRBJ2-7; D may be TRBD1 (5 bases). This CDR3 has 12 residues. CDR1 is SNHLY, CDR2 FYNNEI, per germline. Deletions cut 5 bases from V and 3 bases from J, with 8 bases between. The CDR3 sequence is CASSRQLYEQYF. CDR3 DNA sequence: TGTGCCAGCAGTCGACAGCTCTACGAGCAGTACTTC.

The rearrangement joins TRBV27 to TRBJ1-5; 9 bases are shared with TRBD1. V dropped 2 bases and J dropped 6; count of bases not matched to a gene: 5. Germline CDR1 MNHEY, CDR2 SMNVEV (reference sequence). The CDR3 has 15 residues. For the CDR3, the DNA is TGTGCCAGCAGTTTAGAGGGACAGGGTAGTCAGCCCCAGCATTTT. It is translated as CASSLEGQGSQPQHF.

V usage is TRBV7-9 and J usage is TRBJ2-1; D unclear. Deletions cut 6 bases from V and 0 bases from J, with 12 bases between. CDR3 length: 15 residues. From germline, CDR1 is SEHNR and CDR2 FQNEAQ (reference sequence). CDR3 coding DNA: TGTGCCAGCAGGCCCCTTTTGAGCTCCTACAATGAGCAGTTCTTC. Its translation is CASRPLLSSYNEQFF.

J is TRBJ1-1 and V is TRBV3-1 (or the pseudogene TRBV3-2), with D possibly matching TRBD1 (5 bases). The germline gives CDR1 LGHDT, CDR2 YNNKEL (reference sequence). V was pared by 3 bases and J by 5 bases, with 10 bases between. This CDR3 has 13 residues. CDR3 bases: TGTGCCAGCAGCCATACTGGGGCGACTGAAGCTTTCTTT. It codes for CASSHTGATEAFF.

The CDR3 DNA sequence: TGTGCCAGTGCAAAGGAGCGGAGGGAAACTGAAGCTTTCTTT. This encodes CASAKERRETEAFF. The chain carries TRBV19 and TRBJ1-1; no clear D. CDR3 size: 14 residues. CDR1 is LNHDA, CDR2 SQIVND, per germline (reference sequence). The V and J ends lost 8 bases and 5 bases respectively, with 18 bases between them.

This chain links TRBV19 with TRBJ1-2; D gene ambiguous. CDR1 and CDR2 (germline): LNHDA, SQIVND (reference sequence). V was shortened by 2 bases and J by 8 bases, with 15 bases between the two germline ends. This CDR3 contains 14 residues. This CDR3 reads CASSIQQFGQGYTF. The CDR3, as DNA: TGTGCCAGTAGTATACAACAGTTCGGCCAAGGCTACACCTTC.

This chain joins TRBV6-5 and TRBJ2-3; tentatively, D is TRBD1 (6 bases). CDR3 size: 16 residues. V lost 0 bases and J lost 0, with 10 bases in between. From germline, CDR1 is MNHEY and CDR2 SVGAGI. The DNA for the CDR3 is TGTGCCAGCAGTTACTCGGACAGCCGTAGCACAGATACGCAGTATTTT. Its protein product is CASSYSDSRSTDTQYF.

This clone was observed a single time. The chain recombines TRBV5-1 with TRBJ2-7; TRBD1 matches 9 bases. CDR1 is SGHRS, CDR2 YFSETQ, per germline. The CDR3 length is 15 residues. V shed 0 bases and J 3 bases; nucleotides not matched to a gene: 4. The CDR3 is CASSLDPGQGYEQYF. The DNA for the CDR3 is TGCGCCAGCAGCTTGGACCCGGGACAGGGCTACGAGCAGTACTTC.

This chain uses TRBV7-9 with TRBJ2-7; 10 bases are a match to TRBD2. The CDR3 has 18 amino acids. V lost 7 bases and J lost 6; bases outside the gene matches: 21. Germline lookup yields CDR1 SEHNR and CDR2 FQNEAQ (reference sequence). CDR3 DNA sequence: TGTGCCAGCAACCCCGGGACAGAGCGGGGGGGCCAATTTGCCGAGCAGTACTTC. Its protein is CASNPGTERGGQFAEQYF.

The chain is built from TRBV7-6 and TRBJ2-3, with 11 nucleotides matching TRBD2. The germline gives CDR1 SGHVS, CDR2 FNYEAQ. The CDR3 spans 17 residues. Trimming at V came to 5 bases and at J to 6 bases, leaving 13 bases not matched to a gene. The DNA for the CDR3 is TGTGCCAGCAGCCAGGAGGGGGGCGGACTAGCGGGCGATACGCAGTATTTT. Its protein is CASSQEGGGLAGDTQYF.

The chain uses TRBV7-9 and TRBJ1-2; 10 bases match TRBD1. This CDR3 has 15 amino acids. V was pared by 7 bases and J by 3 bases, with 8 bases of the junction left unmatched. The germline gives CDR1 SEHNR, CDR2 FQNEAQ (reference sequence). The CDR3 DNA reads TGTGCCAGCACACCGACAGGGGGCGCGTACTATGGCTACACCTTC. Its protein is CASTPTGGAYYGYTF.

The chain combines TRBV28 with TRBJ2-1; 7 bases match TRBD2. The CDR3 has 15 residues. V trimming: 11 bases; J trimming: 6 bases; junction bases outside the gene matches: 16. In germline, CDR1 is MDHEN, CDR2 SYDVKM. In nucleotides, the CDR3 is TGTGCCTCCCGGGTGTTGAGGGAGGGCCGCAATGAGCAGTTCTTC. This codes for CASRVLREGRNEQFF.

Concerning this clone: The sample has other DNA sequences that encode this CDR3 too. The chain uses TRBV19 and TRBJ1-5; D is unclear. This CDR3 spans 15 amino acids. CDR1 and CDR2 from the germline V gene are LNHDA and SQIVND (reference sequence). The V and J ends lost 3 bases and 3 bases respectively, with 12 bases between them. CDR3 amino acids: CASSISPNSNQPQHF. CDR3 coding DNA: TGTGCCAGTAGTATTTCCCCCAACTCCAATCAGCCCCAGCATTTT.

This clone was observed a single time. The chain is built from TRBV3-1 (or the pseudogene TRBV3-2) and TRBJ2-1; 7 nucleotides line up with TRBD2. With V trimmed by 2 bases and J by 7 bases, 5 bases remained unmatched. The CDR3 totals 14 residues. The V gene's germline CDR1 is LGHDT and CDR2 YNNKEL (reference sequence). The CDR3 nucleotides read TGTGCCAGCAGCCAATCCCTACTAGCGAATGAGCAGTTCTTC. This sequence encodes CASSQSLLANEQFF.

This chain links TRBV19 with TRBJ1-1, with D unresolved. The V gene's germline CDR1 is LNHDA and CDR2 SQIVND (reference sequence). V was shortened by 8 bases and J by 5 bases, with 15 bases between the two germline ends. The CDR3 length is 13 residues. The CDR3 nucleotides are TGTGCCAGTGGACCGCGGGCGCGAACTGAAGCTTTCTTT. Translated: CASGPRARTEAFF.

Here the CDR3 reads CASSARDRGLGYTF. The CDR3 DNA reads as TGTGCCAGCAGCGCCCGGGACAGGGGGCTCGGCTACACCTTC. The chain uses TRBV3-1 (or the pseudogene TRBV3-2) and TRBJ1-2, with 12 bases that match TRBD1. Germline loops: CDR1 LGHDT, CDR2 YNNKEL (reference sequence). The CDR3 is made up of 14 amino acids. After removal of 5 bases from V and 8 bases from J, the junction contained 6 bases not matched to a gene.

The chain employs TRBV6-1 and TRBJ1-3; TRBD1 might be the D (5 bases). This CDR3 spans 16 amino acids. V lost 0 bases, J lost 0 bases, and 9 bases lay in between. Germline V lookup: CDR1 MNHNS, CDR2 SASEGT. This CDR3 reads CASSEATATSGNTIYF. The CDR3 DNA reads TGTGCCAGCAGTGAAGCGACAGCCACCTCTGGAAACACCATATATTTT.

This chain joins TRBV5-6 and TRBJ2-7; 8 bases fit TRBD2. The length of the CDR3 is 13 residues. Germline lookup yields CDR1 SGHDT and CDR2 YYEEEE. V was clipped by 2 bases and J by 7 bases; unmatched bases: 5. The CDR3 region is CASSLVAGLEQYF. The CDR3 nucleotides are TGTGCCAGCAGCTTAGTAGCGGGGTTAGAGCAGTACTTC.

The chain links TRBV5-4 to TRBJ1-4; a possible D gene is TRBD1 (5 bases). Germline CDR1 is SGHNT and CDR2 is YYREEE (reference sequence). V was pared by 1 base and J by 3 bases, with 13 bases between. This CDR3 has 16 residues. CDR3 DNA: TGTGCCAGCAGCTTGAGTGGTGGCAGGGCTAATGAAAAACTGTTTTTT. Translation gives CASSLSGGRANEKLFF. Full variable domain (outside the CDR3, taken from reference TRBV5-4 and TRBJ1-4): ETGVTQSPTHLIKTRGQQVTLRCSSQSGHNTVSWYQQALGQGPQFIFQYYREEENGRGNFPPRFSGLQFPNYSSELNVNALELDDSALYLCASSLSGGRANEKLFFGSGTQLSVL.

This chain uses TRBV12-3 or TRBV12-4 with TRBJ1-2; D is unclear. Trimming stripped 6 bases from V and 6 bases from J, with 14 bases between. This CDR3 region has 13 residues. The CDR3 nucleotides read TGTGCCAGCAGCTTATCCTTCTTAAATGGCTACACCTTC. Translating gives CASSLSFLNGYTF.

V gene TRBV2 combines with J gene TRBJ2-5, with 9 bases fitting TRBD1. The germline gives CDR1 SNHLY, CDR2 FYNNEI. This CDR3 spans 14 amino acids. Germline trimming cut 4 bases from V and 5 bases from J; bases unmatched to any gene: 5. In DNA form, the CDR3 reads TGTGCCAGCAGTGTCAACAGGGGGCCCGAGACCCAGTACTTC. Its translation is CASSVNRGPETQYF.

The chain carries TRBV12-3 or TRBV12-4 and TRBJ2-5; D gene unclear. The ends were cut back, 6 bases at V and 4 bases at J, with 9 bases in the middle. This CDR3 is built from 12 residues. The CDR3 reads CASSPNSETQYF. CDR3 in DNA: TGTGCCAGCAGCCCCAATTCAGAGACCCAGTACTTC.

V is TRBV30 and J is TRBJ2-5, with D tentatively TRBD1 (6 bases). The CDR3 is made up of 10 amino acids. Trimming stripped 7 bases from V and 5 bases from J, with 8 bases between. The germline V gene has CDR1 GTSNPN and CDR2 SVGIG (reference sequence). CDR3 in amino acids: CAFQGETQYF. Here the CDR3 DNA reads TGTGCCTTCCAGGGGGAGACCCAGTACTTC.

This clone was counted a single time. The rearrangement links TRBV9 to TRBJ1-2; D not certain. The CDR3 is 15 residues long. Trimming pared 1 base from V and 2 bases from J, leaving 12 bases between. CDR1 is SGDLS, CDR2 YYNGEE, per germline. CDR3 nucleotides: TGTGCCAGCAGCGTACCCCGGACGGGGAACTATGGCTACACCTTC. As protein: CASSVPRTGNYGYTF.

The genes are TRBV29-1 and TRBJ1-2; no clear D gene. The germline V gene has CDR1 SQVTM and CDR2 ANQGSEA. V was cut by 3 bases and J by 5 bases, with 7 bases left in between. This CDR3 contains 11 residues. The CDR3 spells CSVEREYGYTF. Here the CDR3 DNA reads TGCAGCGTTGAGAGGGAGTATGGCTACACCTTC.

This chain uses TRBV6-1 with TRBJ2-5; 12 bases are shared with TRBD2. Germline V CDR1 and CDR2: MNHNS, SASEGT. The CDR3 extends over 16 amino acids. With V trimmed by 3 bases and J by 2 bases, 4 bases remained unmatched. The CDR3: CASSDPSGRGQETQYF. The DNA of the CDR3 is TGTGCCAGCAGTGACCCTAGCGGGAGGGGACAAGAGACCCAGTACTTC.